Each of the 8 T cell receptor beta chains below was sequenced from the same sample in a study of spatial heterogeneity in lung cancer (dated 2019 in TCRdb). The time point label, as the study defines it: sample taken at primary tumor resection. Without any cell sorting, TCR sequencing was performed on whole RNA extracted either from tumor and nontumor lung tissue or from cryopreserved PBMC samples. Library preparation was by 5' RACE. The listed sequencing device is NextSeq 500. The public reads were run again by TCRdb, first through fastp at Q25 and then through MiXCR, and only productive beta chains were kept. Entries that share a CDR3 protein sequence are merged under the most common genes and DNA. Across this sample there are 50,000 or so distinct CDR3 sequences, with about 7.6% seen only once. The ten top clones hold around 13% of the sample. Here the sequenced sample was PBMCs, taken at surgery. The source is a female donor with early-stage non-small cell lung cancer.

There are a few counts of this clonotype. The chain is built from TRBV19 and TRBJ2-1; D not resolved. Germline CDR1 is LNHDA and CDR2 is SQIVND (reference sequence). This CDR3 is built from 13 residues. V was clipped by 2 bases and J by 10 bases, with 12 bases between them. DNA of the CDR3: TGTGCCAGTAGTATAATGACTCGTCGCGAGCAGTTCTTC. Translated, it gives CASSIMTRREQFF.

As DNA, the CDR3 is TGTGCCGGCCTGAGAACTGACTATGGCTACACCTTC. Translation: CAGLRTDYGYTF. This chain joins TRBV21-1 and TRBJ1-2. TRBV21-1 is classified as a pseudogene. The CDR3 contains 12 residues.

V and J are TRBV10-3 and TRBJ1-5, with D possibly TRBD1 on 6 matching bases. V gave up 6 bases and J gave up 0 bases, with 9 bases separating them. The germline V gene has CDR1 ENHRY and CDR2 SYGVKD. There are 14 residues in the CDR3. The CDR3: CAISRTDSNQPQHF. In DNA, the CDR3 is TGTGCCATCAGCAGGACAGATAGCAATCAGCCCCAGCATTTT.

This clonotype has more than one count but fewer than ten. The genes are TRBV7-2 and TRBJ2-5; maybe TRBD1 (7 bases). The CDR3 extends over 17 amino acids. Per the germline V gene, CDR1 is SGHTA and CDR2 is FQGNSA. Between the trimmed V and J ends, which lost 3 bases and 6 bases, there was a span of 23 bases. The CDR3 loop is CASSLSPWRGPPKTQYF. The CDR3 DNA reads as TGTGCCAGCAGCTTGTCTCCTTGGAGGGGGCCGCCGAAGACCCAGTACTTC.

This clonotype was seen at least ten times. This chain connects TRBV6-5 to TRBJ2-2; unclear D gene. V was clipped by 6 bases and J by 7 bases, with 9 bases between them. CDR1 and CDR2 from the germline V gene are MNHEY and SVGAGI. This CDR3 is built from 12 residues. The CDR3 coding sequence is TGTGCCAGCAGATCAGGTGGCGGGGAGCTGTTTTTT. It specifies CASRSGGGELFF.

V gene TRBV27 combines with J gene TRBJ1-2; the D is unclear. Germline CDR1 MNHEY, CDR2 SMNVEV (reference sequence). The CDR3 extends over 13 amino acids. V dropped 4 bases and J dropped 3 bases, with 9 bases sitting between them. The CDR3 nucleotides are TGTGCCAGCAGTTCGAACCCACACTATGGCTACACCTTC. Amino acids: CASSSNPHYGYTF.

This clonotype was counted only a few times. The chain employs TRBV7-2 and TRBJ2-3; tentative D call: TRBD2 (6 bases). This CDR3 region has 15 residues. In germline, CDR1 is SGHTA, CDR2 FQGNSA. V gave up 8 bases and J gave up 8 bases, with 23 bases separating them. CDR3: CASGRGSGASGTQYF. The CDR3 bases are TGTGCCAGCGGTCGGGGTAGCGGAGCCTCTGGTACGCAGTATTTT.

This clonotype showed up just a few times. V and J are TRBV29-1 and TRBJ2-3; the D call may be TRBD1 or TRBD2 (6 bases each). Germline V CDR1 and CDR2: SQVTM, ANQGSEA. V lost 2 bases and J 4 bases, leaving 10 bases between the germline ends. The CDR3 runs 13 residues. The CDR3 loop reads CSVEIGGADTQYF. For the CDR3, the DNA is TGCAGCGTTGAAATCGGGGGCGCAGATACGCAGTATTTT.